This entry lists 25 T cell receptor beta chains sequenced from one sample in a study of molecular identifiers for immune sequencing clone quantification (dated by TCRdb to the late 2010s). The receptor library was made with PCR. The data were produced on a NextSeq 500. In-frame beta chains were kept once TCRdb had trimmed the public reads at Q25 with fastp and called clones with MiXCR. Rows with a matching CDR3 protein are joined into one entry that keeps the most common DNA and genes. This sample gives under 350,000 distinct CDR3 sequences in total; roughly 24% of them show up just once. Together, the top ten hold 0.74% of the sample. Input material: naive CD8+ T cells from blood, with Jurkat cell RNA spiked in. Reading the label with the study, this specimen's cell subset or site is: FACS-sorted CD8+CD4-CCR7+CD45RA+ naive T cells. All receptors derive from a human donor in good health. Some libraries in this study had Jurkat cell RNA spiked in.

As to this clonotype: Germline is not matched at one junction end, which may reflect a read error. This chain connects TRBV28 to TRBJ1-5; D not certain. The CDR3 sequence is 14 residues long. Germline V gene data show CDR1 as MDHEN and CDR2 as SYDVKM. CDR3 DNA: TGTGCCGGCAGTGCCGTGAGTAGCAATCAGCCCCAGCATTTT. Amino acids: CAGSAVSSNQPQHF.

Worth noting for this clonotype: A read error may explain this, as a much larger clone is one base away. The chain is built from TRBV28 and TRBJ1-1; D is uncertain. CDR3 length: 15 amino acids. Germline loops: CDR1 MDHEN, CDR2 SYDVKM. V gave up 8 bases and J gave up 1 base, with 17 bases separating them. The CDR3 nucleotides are TGTGCCAGCGGCGACGACACTATCGGGAACACTGAAGCTTTCTTT. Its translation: CASGDDTIGNTEAFF.

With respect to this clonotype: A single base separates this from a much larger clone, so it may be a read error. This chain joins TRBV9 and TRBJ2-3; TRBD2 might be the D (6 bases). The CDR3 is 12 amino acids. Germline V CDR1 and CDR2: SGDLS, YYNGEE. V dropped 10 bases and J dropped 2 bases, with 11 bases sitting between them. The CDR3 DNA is TGTGCCCGCGCTAGCGCCACAGATACGCAGTATTTT. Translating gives CARASATDTQYF.

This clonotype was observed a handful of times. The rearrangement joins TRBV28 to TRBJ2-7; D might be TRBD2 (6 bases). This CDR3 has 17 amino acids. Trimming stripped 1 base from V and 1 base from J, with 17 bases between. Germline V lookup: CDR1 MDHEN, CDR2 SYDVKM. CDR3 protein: CASSLLPRGTFSYEQYF. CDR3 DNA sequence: TGTGCCAGCAGTTTATTACCCCGGGGGACCTTTTCCTACGAGCAGTACTTC.

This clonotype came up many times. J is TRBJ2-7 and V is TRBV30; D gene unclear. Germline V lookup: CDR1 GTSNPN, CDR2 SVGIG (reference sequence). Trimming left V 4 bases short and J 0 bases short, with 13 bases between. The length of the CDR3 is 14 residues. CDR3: CAWKKTSSSYEQYF. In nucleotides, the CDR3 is TGTGCCTGGAAGAAGACAAGTAGCTCCTACGAGCAGTACTTC.

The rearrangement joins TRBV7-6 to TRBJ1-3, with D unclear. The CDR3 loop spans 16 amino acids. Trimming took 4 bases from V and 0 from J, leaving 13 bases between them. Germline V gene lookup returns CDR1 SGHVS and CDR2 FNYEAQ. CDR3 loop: CASSSQIQYSGNTIYF. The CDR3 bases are TGTGCCAGCAGCTCTCAAATACAGTACTCTGGAAACACCATATATTTT.

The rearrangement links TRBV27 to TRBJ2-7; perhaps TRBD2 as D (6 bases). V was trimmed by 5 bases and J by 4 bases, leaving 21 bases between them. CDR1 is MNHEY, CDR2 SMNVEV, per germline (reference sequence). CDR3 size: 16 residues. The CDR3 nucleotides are TGTGCCAGCAGTCTGACCCGGGACTCGTTTCGGTACGAGCAGTACTTC. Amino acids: CASSLTRDSFRYEQYF.

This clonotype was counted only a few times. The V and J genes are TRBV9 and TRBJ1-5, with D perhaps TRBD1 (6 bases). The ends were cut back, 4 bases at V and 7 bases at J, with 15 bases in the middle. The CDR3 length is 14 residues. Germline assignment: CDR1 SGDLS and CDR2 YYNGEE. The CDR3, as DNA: TGTGCCAGCAGCTTAACAGGGAGAAGCCAGCCCCAGCATTTT. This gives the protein CASSLTGRSQPQHF.

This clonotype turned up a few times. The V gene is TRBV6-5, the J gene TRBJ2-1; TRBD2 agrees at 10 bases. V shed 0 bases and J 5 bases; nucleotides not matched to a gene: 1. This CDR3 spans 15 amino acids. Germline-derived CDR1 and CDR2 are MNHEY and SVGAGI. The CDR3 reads CASSYSGLADNEQFF. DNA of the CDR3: TGTGCCAGCAGTTACTCTGGACTAGCGGACAATGAGCAGTTCTTC.

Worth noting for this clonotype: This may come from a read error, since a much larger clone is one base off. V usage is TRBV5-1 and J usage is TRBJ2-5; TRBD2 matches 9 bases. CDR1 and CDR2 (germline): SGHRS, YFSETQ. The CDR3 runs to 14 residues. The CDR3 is CASSPWTSEETKYF. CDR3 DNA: TGCGCCAGCAGCCCCTGGACTAGCGAAGAGACCAAGTACTTC.

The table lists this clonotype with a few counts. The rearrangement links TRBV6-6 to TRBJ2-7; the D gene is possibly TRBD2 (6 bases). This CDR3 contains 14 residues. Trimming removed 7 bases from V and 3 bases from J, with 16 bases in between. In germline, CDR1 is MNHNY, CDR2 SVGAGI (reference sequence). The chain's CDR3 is CASNLRENNYEQYF. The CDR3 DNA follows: TGTGCCAGCAACCTCCGGGAGAATAACTACGAGCAGTACTTC.

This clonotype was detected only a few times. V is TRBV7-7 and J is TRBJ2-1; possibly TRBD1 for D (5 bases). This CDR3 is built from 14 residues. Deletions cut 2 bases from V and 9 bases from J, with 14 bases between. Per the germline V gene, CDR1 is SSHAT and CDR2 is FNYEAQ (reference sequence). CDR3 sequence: CASSLRSGPGEQFF. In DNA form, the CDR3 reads TGTGCCAGCAGCTTAAGATCAGGGCCCGGTGAGCAGTTCTTC. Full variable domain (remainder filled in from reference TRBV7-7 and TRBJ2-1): GAGVSQSPRYKVTKRGQDVTLRCDPISSHATLYWYQQALGQGPEFLTYFNYEAQPDKSGLPSDRFSAERPEGSISTLTIQRTEQRDSAMYRCASSLRSGPGEQFFGPGTRLTVL.

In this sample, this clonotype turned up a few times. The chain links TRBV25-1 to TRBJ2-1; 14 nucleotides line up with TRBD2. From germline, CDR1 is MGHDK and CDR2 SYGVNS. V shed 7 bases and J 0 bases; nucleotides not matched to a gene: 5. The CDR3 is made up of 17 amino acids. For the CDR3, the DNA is TGTGCCAGCACGGGACTAGCGGGGGACTCCTCCTACAATGAGCAGTTCTTC. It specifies CASTGLAGDSSYNEQFF.

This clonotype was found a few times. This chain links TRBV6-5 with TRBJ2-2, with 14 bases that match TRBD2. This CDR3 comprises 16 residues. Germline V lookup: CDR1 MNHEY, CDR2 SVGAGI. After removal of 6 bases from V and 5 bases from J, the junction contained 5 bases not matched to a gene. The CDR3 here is CASRPGLAGGTGELFF. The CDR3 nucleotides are TGTGCCAGCAGACCCGGACTAGCGGGAGGTACCGGGGAGCTGTTTTTT.

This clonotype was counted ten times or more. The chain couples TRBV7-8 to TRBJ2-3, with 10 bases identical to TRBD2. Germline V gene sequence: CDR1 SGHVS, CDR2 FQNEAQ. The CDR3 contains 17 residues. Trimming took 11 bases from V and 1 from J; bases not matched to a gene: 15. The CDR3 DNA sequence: TGTGCCTCGTTCCGACTAGCGGGTTCTCTTGGCACAGATACGCAGTATTTT. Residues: CASFRLAGSLGTDTQYF.

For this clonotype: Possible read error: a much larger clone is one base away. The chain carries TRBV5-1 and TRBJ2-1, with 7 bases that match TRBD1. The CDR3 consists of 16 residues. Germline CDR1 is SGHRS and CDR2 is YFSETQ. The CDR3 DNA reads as TGCGCCAGCAGCCGACGGGGACAGAGCTCCTACAATGAGCAGATCTTC. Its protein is CASSRRGQSSYNEQIF.

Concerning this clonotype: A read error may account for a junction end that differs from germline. CDR3 loop: CSVEDPGQGTADTRYF. CDR3 bases: TGCAGCGTTGAAGACCCGGGACAGGGGACCGCAGATACGCGGTACTTT. The V call is TRBV29-1, the J call TRBJ2-3, with TRBD1 matching 10 bases. Germline CDR1 and CDR2: SQVTM and ANQGSEA. The CDR3 runs to 16 residues.

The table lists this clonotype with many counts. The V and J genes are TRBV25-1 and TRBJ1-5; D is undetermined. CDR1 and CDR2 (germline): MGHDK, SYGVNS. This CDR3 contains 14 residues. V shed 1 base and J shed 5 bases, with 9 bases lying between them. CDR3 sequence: CASSEFREDQPQHF. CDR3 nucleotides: TGTGCCAGCAGTGAATTTAGGGAGGATCAGCCCCAGCATTTT.

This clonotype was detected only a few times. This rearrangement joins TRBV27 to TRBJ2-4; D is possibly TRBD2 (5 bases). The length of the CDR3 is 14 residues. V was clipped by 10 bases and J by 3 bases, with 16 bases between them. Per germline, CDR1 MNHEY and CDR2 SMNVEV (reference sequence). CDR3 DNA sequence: TGTGCCACCAAATCCGGGGATATCAAAAACATTCAGTACTTC. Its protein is CATKSGDIKNIQYF.

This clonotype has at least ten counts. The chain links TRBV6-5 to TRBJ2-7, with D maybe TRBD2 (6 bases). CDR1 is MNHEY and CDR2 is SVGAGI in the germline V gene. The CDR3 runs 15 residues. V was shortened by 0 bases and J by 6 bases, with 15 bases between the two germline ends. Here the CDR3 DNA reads TGTGCCAGCAGTTACTCCGGGGGTGAGGTTGTCGAGCAGTACTTC. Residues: CASSYSGGEVVEQYF.

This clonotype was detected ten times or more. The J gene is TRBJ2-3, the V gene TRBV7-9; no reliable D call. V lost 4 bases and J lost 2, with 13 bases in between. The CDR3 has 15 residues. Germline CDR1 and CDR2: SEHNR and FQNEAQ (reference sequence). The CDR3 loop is CASSSRPAATDTQYF. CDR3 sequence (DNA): TGTGCCAGCAGCTCACGCCCGGCGGCCACAGATACGCAGTATTTT.

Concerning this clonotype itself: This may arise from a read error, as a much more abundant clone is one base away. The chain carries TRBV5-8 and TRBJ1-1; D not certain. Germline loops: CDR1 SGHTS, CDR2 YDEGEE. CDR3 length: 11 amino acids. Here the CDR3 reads CASILNTDAFF. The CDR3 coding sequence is TGTGCCAGCATCTTGAACACTGACGCTTTCTTT.

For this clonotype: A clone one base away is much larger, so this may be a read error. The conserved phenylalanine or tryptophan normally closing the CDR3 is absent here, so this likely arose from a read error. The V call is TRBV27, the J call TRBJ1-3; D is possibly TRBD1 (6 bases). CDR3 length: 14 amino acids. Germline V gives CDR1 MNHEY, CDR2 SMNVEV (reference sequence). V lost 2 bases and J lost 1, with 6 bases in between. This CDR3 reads CASSLRGSGNTIYS. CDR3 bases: TGTGCCAGCAGTTTAAGGGGGTCTGGAAACACCATATATTCT.

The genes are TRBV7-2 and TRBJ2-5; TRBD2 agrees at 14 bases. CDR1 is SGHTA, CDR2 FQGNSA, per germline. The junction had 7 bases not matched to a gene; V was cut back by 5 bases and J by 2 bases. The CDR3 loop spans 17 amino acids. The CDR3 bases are TGTGCCAGCAGCAGACGGACTAGCGGGGGGTTACAAGAGACCCAGTACTTC. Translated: CASSRRTSGGLQETQYF.

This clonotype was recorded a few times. The CDR3 region is CASSLMTLNTEAFF. The CDR3 DNA sequence: TGTGCCAGCAGCTTAATGACATTGAACACTGAAGCTTTCTTT. The chain uses TRBV7-2 and TRBJ1-1; no definite D call. CDR3 length: 14 amino acids. The germline V and J ends were trimmed by 2 bases and 0 bases, with 7 bases remaining between them. Per germline, CDR1 SGHTA and CDR2 FQGNSA.